A single sample is the source of the 20 T cell receptor beta chains below, sequenced in a study of shared T cell receptors in the human thymus. The protocol was immunoSEQ multiplex PCR, while the TCRdb copy is restricted to in-frame clones and leaves out a portion. In the table there are over 450,000 clones, about 84% of which are singletons. These same data were also listed under a study on human thymus T cells.

The sequenced sample consisted of thymocytes. All receptors come from a boy under two years old with a congenital heart defect.

In its sample, this clone was seen once. The chain joins TRBV11-3 to TRBJ2-2, with 9 nucleotides matching TRBD1. The germline CDR1 and CDR2 sequences are SGHNT and YENEEA. V shed 8 bases and J 5 bases; nucleotides not matched to a gene: 6. CDR3 length equals 14 residues. CDR3 region: CASYRQGGTGELFF. The CDR3 nucleotides are TGTGCCAGCTATCGACAGGGGGGAACCGGGGAGCTGTTTTTT.

The chain links TRBV7-9 to TRBJ1-1; D is perhaps TRBD1 (6 bases). Germline V gene data show CDR1 as SEHNR and CDR2 as FQNEAQ (reference sequence). This CDR3 has 15 amino acids. The V end lost 5 bases, the J end lost 1 base, and 14 bases lay between the germline ends. CDR3 residues: CASSPLWGPNTEAFF. The CDR3 coding sequence is TGTGCCAGCAGCCCGCTTTGGGGGCCGAACACTGAAGCTTTCTTT.

This clone was recorded once. The V gene is TRBV6-1, the J gene TRBJ2-2; 11 nucleotides agree with TRBD2. The CDR3 loop spans 22 amino acids. With V trimmed by 2 bases and J by 1 base, 18 bases remained unmatched. The germline CDR1 and CDR2 sequences are MNHNS and SASEGT. CDR3: CASSERGKTSGTIRVNTGELFF. DNA of the CDR3: TGTGCCAGCAGTGAACGGGGGAAGACTAGCGGGACCATTCGGGTGAACACCGGGGAGCTGTTTTTT.

This chain links TRBV9 with TRBJ2-2; TRBD1 agrees at 9 bases. Germline V gene lookup returns CDR1 SGDLS and CDR2 YYNGEE. Trimming took 3 bases from V and 4 from J; bases not matched to a gene: 4. This CDR3 contains 15 residues. CDR3 amino acids: CASSGTGEPTGELFF. The CDR3 nucleotides read TGTGCCAGCAGCGGGACAGGGGAACCCACCGGGGAGCTGTTTTTT.

This chain links TRBV2 with TRBJ2-3; 8 bases fit TRBD2. Germline CDR1 SNHLY, CDR2 FYNNEI. CDR3 length equals 11 residues. Unmatched junction bases numbered 6, after V lost 10 bases and J lost 9 bases. Here the CDR3 DNA reads TGTGCCACGGACTCTAGCGGGACGCAGTATTTT. Translating it yields CATDSSGTQYF.

The J gene is TRBJ2-1, the V gene TRBV30, with D uncertain. This CDR3 comprises 15 residues. Trimming removed 7 bases at V and 4 bases at J, with 20 bases between. Germline V gene lookup returns CDR1 GTSNPN and CDR2 SVGIG (reference sequence). The CDR3 is CALPRCVVSYNEQFF. As DNA, the CDR3 is TGTGCCTTACCTAGGTGTGTAGTGAGTTACAATGAGCAGTTCTTC.

The V and J genes are TRBV10-2 and TRBJ2-1, with 7 bases that match TRBD1. The CDR3 totals 18 residues. The germline gives CDR1 WSHSY, CDR2 SAAADI. Trimming at V came to 3 bases and at J to 9 bases, leaving 20 bases not matched to a gene. The CDR3 protein is CASSERTGPNLRGGEQFF. The CDR3 coding sequence is TGCGCCAGCAGTGAAAGGACAGGACCCAACCTAAGGGGTGGTGAGCAGTTCTTC.

This clone was detected once. The CDR3 DNA reads TGTGCCAGCAGCTTGTCAGGGAATGCCTACGAGCAGTACTTC. Its protein product is CASSLSGNAYEQYF. The chain joins TRBV5-5 to TRBJ2-7; TRBD1 is a possible D gene (5 bases). This CDR3 has 14 amino acids. The germline gives CDR1 SGHKS, CDR2 YYEKEE (reference sequence). V lost 1 base and J 2 bases, leaving 10 bases between the germline ends.

In its sample, this clone was seen once. This chain connects TRBV29-1 to TRBJ1-2; maybe TRBD1 (6 bases). V lost 3 bases and J lost 7, with 9 bases in between. The germline V gene has CDR1 SQVTM and CDR2 ANQGSEA. The CDR3 is 11 amino acids. The CDR3 sequence is CSVEGDTGYTF. The CDR3 coding sequence is TGCAGCGTTGAGGGGGACACTGGCTACACCTTC. Drawing the rest from reference TRBV29-1 and TRBJ1-2, the complete variable domain is SAVISQKPSRDICQRGTSLTIQCQVDSQVTMMFWYRQQPGQSLTLIATANQGSEATYESGFVIDKFPISRPNLTFSTLTVSNMSPEDSSIYLCSVEGDTGYTFGSGTRLTVV.

This clone was observed a handful of times. V and J are TRBV5-1 and TRBJ1-1, with D possibly being TRBD1 (5 bases). Germline CDR1 reads SGHRS; CDR2 reads YFSETQ. Trimming took 3 bases from V and 0 from J, leaving 18 bases between them. This CDR3 contains 17 residues. CDR3 in amino acids: CASSSERGGSLNTEAFF. Here the CDR3 DNA reads TGCGCCAGCAGCTCGGAGCGGGGGGGGTCCTTGAACACTGAAGCTTTCTTT.

V gene TRBV27 combines with J gene TRBJ1-2, with TRBD1 identical over 9 bases. Per the germline V gene, CDR1 is MNHEY and CDR2 is SMNVEV (reference sequence). CDR3 length equals 13 residues. The junction had 7 bases not matched to a gene; V was cut back by 6 bases and J by 8 bases. The CDR3: CASSQYRGRGYTF. CDR3 bases: TGTGCCAGCAGCCAATACAGGGGGCGCGGCTACACCTTC.

The chain has TRBV11-2 and TRBJ1-1; 8 nucleotides agree with TRBD1. From germline, CDR1 is SGHAT and CDR2 FQNNGV. With V trimmed by 4 bases and J by 0 bases, 4 bases remained unmatched. CDR3 length equals 15 residues. This CDR3 reads CASSWRTGMNTEAFF. Written as DNA, the CDR3 is TGTGCCAGCAGCTGGAGGACAGGGATGAACACTGAAGCTTTCTTT. Filled out from reference TRBV11-2 and TRBJ1-1, the complete variable domain reads EAGVAQSPRYKIIEKRQSVAFWCNPISGHATLYWYQQILGQGPKLLIQFQNNGVVDDSQLPKDRFSAERLKGVDSTLKIQPAKLEDSAVYLCASSWRTGMNTEAFFGQGTRLTVV.

The gene calls are TRBV5-4 and TRBJ1-2; 8 nucleotides match TRBD1. Germline CDR1 is SGHNT and CDR2 is YYREEE (reference sequence). This CDR3 contains 15 residues. The V and J ends lost 0 bases and 8 bases, in that order; junction bases with no gene match: 9. The CDR3 sequence: CASSLAIQGAKGYTF. The CDR3 region has the DNA TGTGCCAGCAGCTTGGCAATTCAGGGGGCAAAGGGCTACACCTTC.

The chain employs TRBV28 and TRBJ1-5; 8 nucleotides align to TRBD1. This CDR3 has 14 amino acids. CDR1 MDHEN and CDR2 SYDVKM come from the germline V gene. The trim removed 1 base at V and 7 bases at J, leaving 3 bases unmatched. This chain's CDR3 is CASSLSRGPQPQHF. As DNA, the CDR3 is TGTGCCAGCAGTTTATCCAGGGGGCCCCAGCCCCAGCATTTT.

This clone was counted only a few times. The chain is built from TRBV4-1 and TRBJ2-3, with 7 positions matching TRBD2. This CDR3 comprises 14 residues. Unmatched junction bases numbered 6, after V lost 9 bases and J lost 0 bases. CDR1 is MGHRA, CDR2 YSYEKL, per germline. CDR3 nucleotide sequence: TGCGCCAGACCGGGAGGATCTAGCACAGATACGCAGTATTTT. Translation gives CARPGGSSTDTQYF.

This chain uses TRBV28 with TRBJ1-2; the match to TRBD1 covers 7 bases. The trim removed 6 bases at V and 7 bases at J, leaving 11 bases unmatched. In germline, CDR1 is MDHEN, CDR2 SYDVKM. This CDR3 contains 14 residues. The CDR3 DNA sequence: TGTGCCAGCAGCCCACGTCAGGGGGTGCGTGGCTACACCTTC. Protein sequence: CASSPRQGVRGYTF.

The genes are TRBV7-2 and TRBJ2-7; possibly TRBD2 for D (5 bases). Germline loops: CDR1 SGHTA, CDR2 FQGNSA. The CDR3 is 14 amino acids. Trimming took 4 bases from V and 5 from J, leaving 15 bases between them. The CDR3 DNA reads TGTGCCAGCAGCTCGAGTCGAGGGTACCACGAGCAGTACTTC. This sequence encodes CASSSSRGYHEQYF.

This clone occurred once. The V gene is TRBV30, the J gene TRBJ2-5; the match to TRBD2 covers 10 bases. Germline V gives CDR1 GTSNPN, CDR2 SVGIG (reference sequence). CDR3 size: 15 residues. The trim removed 1 base at V and 0 bases at J, leaving 2 bases unmatched. CDR3 in amino acids: CAWSEGLAHQETQYF. Here the CDR3 DNA reads TGTGCCTGGAGTGAGGGACTAGCGCACCAAGAGACCCAGTACTTC.

The chain uses TRBV5-1 and TRBJ2-3; no clear D gene. The CDR3 is made up of 14 amino acids. V was trimmed by 4 bases and J by 3 bases, leaving 12 bases between them. Germline-derived CDR1 and CDR2 are SGHRS and YFSETQ. In DNA, the CDR3 is TGCGCCAGCAGCCCCTACAGTCTAACAGATACGCAGTATTTT. This encodes CASSPYSLTDTQYF.

This chain links TRBV18 with TRBJ1-3; D is uncertain. CDR3 length equals 13 residues. Germline CDR1 reads KGHSH; CDR2 reads LQKENI. The V and J ends lost 0 bases and 4 bases respectively, with 4 bases between them. The chain's CDR3 is CASSPPQGNTIYF. CDR3 DNA: TGTGCCAGCTCACCACCTCAGGGAAACACCATATATTTT.